The present T cell receptor beta chain was sequenced within a study of cytomegalovirus exposure and HLA in healthy donors. Use of 60 Vbeta and 13 Jbeta primers characterized the PCR. Sequencing used immunoSEQ multiplex PCR; TCRdb keeps in-frame clones, though not all of them. The sample has more than 110,000 clones; 73% are singletons. As concerns this clone: Its antigen is not known.

This CDR3 has 16 amino acids. The junction had 9 bases not matched to a gene; V was cut back by 1 base and J by 7 bases. In germline, CDR1 is SGHVS, CDR2 FQNEAQ. Overall study results and limits: A later look showed TCR association rates differing by HLA locus, highest for DRB1 and lowest for HLA-C. Several of the most significant clusters were apparently associated with common viral pathogens in a later analysis. An analysis was carried out later, and it reportedly showed fewer N-insertions in an Asian-associated ancestry cluster than the approximately 710-donor mean. Because they were indistinguishable, some V segments, including TRBV6-2 and TRBV6-3, were excluded.

Sequenced material: PBMCs. This chain connects TRBV7-8 to TRBJ2-7, with 11 bases identical to TRBD2. The sequence was collected from a human donor in good health. CDR3 coding DNA: TGTGCCAGCAGCTTAGTAGGTAGCGGGAGGGCCGGGGAGCAGTACTTC. Translating it yields CASSLVGSGRAGEQYF.